This T cell receptor beta chain was profiled in a study of shared T cell receptors in the human thymus. The length of the CDR3 is 15 residues. Germline V gene lookup returns CDR1 SGHDT and CDR2 YYEEEE. Measured with immunoSEQ multiplex PCR; TCRdb has only the in-frame clones, and not every one. Found here are approximately 730,000 clones, approximately 85% of them singletons; the top ten hold approximately 0.01%. To note about this clone: An end of the junction differs from the germline gene, which may be a read error.

The same data also went into a second study, on human thymus T cells. This second study notes: The donor group consisted of healthy Finnish infants who were having corrective surgery for congenital heart defects. Corrective heart surgery yielded the resections from which the thymus tissue came. V and J gene usage appeared biased in thymic and blood repertoires. Related research described strongly overlapping thymic repertoires in unrelated people.

The TCR originated in a girl less than two years old with a congenital heart defect. The sequenced material came from thymocytes. V and J are TRBV5-6 and TRBJ2-3, with D tentatively TRBD1 (5 bases). CDR3 DNA: TGTGCCAGCAGCCTGACTCTAGGGGCCACAAATACGCAGTATTTT. It codes for CASSLTLGATNTQYF.